Detailed here is one T cell receptor beta chain. Its antigen is not known. The sample comes from a study of beta chain features in type 1 diabetes. One heparinised draw, averaging roughly 100 mL, was taken per donor. CDR3 length: 17 residues. Germline CDR1 is LNHDA and CDR2 is SQIVND (reference sequence). V lost 4 bases and J lost 3; bases outside the gene matches: 13. Study findings and constraints: In patients and controls equally, PCR might favor templates that are shorter.

cDNA synthesis used the whole RNA isolate, giving expressed TCRB sequences. The method was immunoSEQ multiplex PCR; TCRdb's version includes in-frame clones alone and lacks a portion of them. Altogether about 360,000 clones are present, roughly 12% being singletons, with the ten largest covering more than 0.015%. This TCR derives from a young man in good health. The V gene is TRBV19, the J gene TRBJ1-2; TRBD1 aligns across 8 bases. Source material: naive CD4+ T cells from blood. The DNA of the CDR3 is TGTGCCAGTAGTACGCCTTCTCCCGGGACAGGATACTATGGCTACACCTTC. This translates into CASSTPSPGTGYYGYTF. Based on the CDR3 plus reference TRBV19 and TRBJ1-2, the full variable domain is DGGITQSPKYLFRKEGQNVTLSCEQNLNHDAMYWYRQDPGQGLRLIYYSQIVNDFQKGDIAEGYSVSREKKESFPLTVTSAQKNPTAFYLCASSTPSPGTGYYGYTFGSGTRLTVV.